In its sample, the clone carrying this TCR beta chain was seen a few times. The data derive from a study of CD8+ T cells in alopecia areata. Overall study context: Patients in the treated group were given tofacitinib by mouth, 5 to 10 mg twice a day. The study gave tofacitinib for 6 to 18 months, then 6 months off drug.

RNA was isolated and reverse transcribed to cDNA, the sequencing template. Sequencing used immunoSEQ multiplex PCR; TCRdb keeps in-frame clones, though not all of them. The sample records some 100,000 clones, about two fifths being singletons. Germline CDR1 SGHRS, CDR2 YFSETQ. V gave up 0 bases and J gave up 1 base; unmatched junction bases: 3. The CDR3 length is 16 residues. The clonotype comes from a human donor with alopecia areata. V usage is TRBV5-1 and J usage is TRBJ2-7; TRBD2 matches 11 bases. The sequenced sample consisted of CD4+ T cells sorted from blood. CDR3 loop: CASSLGTSGPSYEQYF. The CDR3 DNA sequence: TGCGCCAGCAGCTTGGGGACTAGCGGGCCTTCCTACGAGCAGTACTTC. Using reference TRBV5-1 and TRBJ2-7 for the parts outside the CDR3, the full variable domain is KAGVTQTPRYLIKTRGQQVTLSCSPISGHRSVSWYQQTPGQGLQFLFEYFSETQRNKGNFPGRFSGRQFSNSRSEMNVSTLELGDSALYLCASSLGTSGPSYEQYFGPGTRLTVT.